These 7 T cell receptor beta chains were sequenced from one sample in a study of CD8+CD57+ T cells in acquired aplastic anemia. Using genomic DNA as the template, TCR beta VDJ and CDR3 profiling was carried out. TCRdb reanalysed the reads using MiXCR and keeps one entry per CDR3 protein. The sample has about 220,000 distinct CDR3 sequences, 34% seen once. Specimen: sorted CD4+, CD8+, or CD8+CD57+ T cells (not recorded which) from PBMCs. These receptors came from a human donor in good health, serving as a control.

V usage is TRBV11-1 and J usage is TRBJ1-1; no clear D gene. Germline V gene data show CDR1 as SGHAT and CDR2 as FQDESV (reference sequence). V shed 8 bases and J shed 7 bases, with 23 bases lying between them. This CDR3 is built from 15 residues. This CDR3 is CASSPIRVREGEAFF. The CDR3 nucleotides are TGTGCCAGCTCACCGATACGAGTGCGGGAGGGTGAAGCTTTCTTT.

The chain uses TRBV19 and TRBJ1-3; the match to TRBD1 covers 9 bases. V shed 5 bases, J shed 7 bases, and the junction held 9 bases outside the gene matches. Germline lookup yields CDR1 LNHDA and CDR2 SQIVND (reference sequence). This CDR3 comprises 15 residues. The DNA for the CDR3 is TGTGCCAGTAGTCCCCTACGACAGGGGGGGAACACCATATATTTT. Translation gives CASSPLRQGGNTIYF.

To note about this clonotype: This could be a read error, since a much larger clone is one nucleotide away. As DNA, the CDR3 is TGTACCAGCAGCTTAAACGGGCAGGGAAGCATTCAGTACTTC. Amino acid sequence: CTSSLNGQGSIQYF. V is TRBV7-9 and J is TRBJ2-7, with D maybe TRBD1 (5 bases). TRBJ2-4 matches the DNA end more closely, so the J call is doubtful. Germline CDR1 and CDR2: SEHNR and FQNEAQ (reference sequence). This CDR3 spans 14 amino acids.

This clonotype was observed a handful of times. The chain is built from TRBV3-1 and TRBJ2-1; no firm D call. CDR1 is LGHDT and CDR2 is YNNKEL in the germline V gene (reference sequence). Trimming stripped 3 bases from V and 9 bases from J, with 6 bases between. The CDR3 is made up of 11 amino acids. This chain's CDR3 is CASSQSSEQFF. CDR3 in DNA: TGTGCCAGCAGCCAGTCGTCTGAGCAGTTCTTC.

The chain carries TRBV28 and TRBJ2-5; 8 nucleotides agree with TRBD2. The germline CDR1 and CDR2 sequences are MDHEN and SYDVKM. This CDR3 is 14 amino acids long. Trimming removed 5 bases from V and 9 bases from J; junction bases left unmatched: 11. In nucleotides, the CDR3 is TGTGCCAGCAGTACTAGTAAAGGGCGGGAGGCCCAGTACTTC. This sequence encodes CASSTSKGREAQYF. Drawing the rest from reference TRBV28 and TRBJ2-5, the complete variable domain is DVKVTQSSRYLVKRTGEKVFLECVQDMDHENMFWYRQDPGLGLRLIYFSYDVKMKEKGDIPEGYSVSREKKERFSLILESASTNQTSMYLCASSTSKGREAQYFGPGTRLLVL.

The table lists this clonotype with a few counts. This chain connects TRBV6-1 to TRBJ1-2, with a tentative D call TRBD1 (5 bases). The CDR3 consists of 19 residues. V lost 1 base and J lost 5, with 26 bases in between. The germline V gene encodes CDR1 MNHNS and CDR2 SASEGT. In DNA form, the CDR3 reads TGTGCCAGCAGTGAAGAGCGTCCACGAATAACAGGAGATCGGTATGGCTACACCTTC. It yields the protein CASSEERPRITGDRYGYTF.

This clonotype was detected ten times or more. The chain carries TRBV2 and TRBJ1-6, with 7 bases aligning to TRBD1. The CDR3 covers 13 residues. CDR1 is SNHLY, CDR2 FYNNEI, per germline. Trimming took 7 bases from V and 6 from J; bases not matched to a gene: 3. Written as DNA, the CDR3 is TGTGCCAGCAAGGGGGCTGGTAATTCACCCCTCCACTTT. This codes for CASKGAGNSPLHF.